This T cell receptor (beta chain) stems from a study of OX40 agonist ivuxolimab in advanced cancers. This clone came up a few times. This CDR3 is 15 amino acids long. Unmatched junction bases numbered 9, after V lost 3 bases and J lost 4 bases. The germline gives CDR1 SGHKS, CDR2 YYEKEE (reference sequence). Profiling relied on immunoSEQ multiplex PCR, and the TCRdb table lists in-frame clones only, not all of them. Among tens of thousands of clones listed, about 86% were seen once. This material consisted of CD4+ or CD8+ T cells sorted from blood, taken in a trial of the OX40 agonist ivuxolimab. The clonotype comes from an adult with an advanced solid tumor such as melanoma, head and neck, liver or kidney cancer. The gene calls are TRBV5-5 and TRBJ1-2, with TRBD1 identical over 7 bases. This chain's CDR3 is CASSSRAQGIYGYTF. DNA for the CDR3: TGTGCCAGCAGCTCTAGGGCACAGGGGATCTATGGCTACACCTTC.